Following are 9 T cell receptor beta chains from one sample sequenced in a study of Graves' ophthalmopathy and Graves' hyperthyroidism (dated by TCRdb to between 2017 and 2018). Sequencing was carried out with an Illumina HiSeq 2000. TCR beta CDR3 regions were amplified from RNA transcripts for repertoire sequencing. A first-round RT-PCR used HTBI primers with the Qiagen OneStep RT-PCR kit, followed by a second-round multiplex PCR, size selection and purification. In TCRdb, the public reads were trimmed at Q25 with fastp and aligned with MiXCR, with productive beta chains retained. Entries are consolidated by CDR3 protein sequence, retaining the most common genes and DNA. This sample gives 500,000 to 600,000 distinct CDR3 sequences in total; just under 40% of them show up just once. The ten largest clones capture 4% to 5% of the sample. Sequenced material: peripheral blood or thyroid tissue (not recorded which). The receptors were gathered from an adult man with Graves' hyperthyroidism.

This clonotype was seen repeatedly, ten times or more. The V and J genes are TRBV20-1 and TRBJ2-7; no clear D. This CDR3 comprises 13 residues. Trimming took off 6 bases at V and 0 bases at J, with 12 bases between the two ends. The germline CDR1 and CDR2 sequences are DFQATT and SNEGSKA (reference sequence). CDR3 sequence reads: CSASLGNSYEQYF. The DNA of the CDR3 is TGCAGTGCGAGCCTGGGAAACTCCTACGAGCAGTACTTC.

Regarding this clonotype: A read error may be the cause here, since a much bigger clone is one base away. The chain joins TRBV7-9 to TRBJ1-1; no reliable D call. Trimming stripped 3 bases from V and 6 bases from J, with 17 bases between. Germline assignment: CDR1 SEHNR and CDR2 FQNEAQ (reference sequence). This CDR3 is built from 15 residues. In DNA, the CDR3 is TGTGCCAGCAGCTTGGTTGCAGTAATTGACCCTGAAGCTTTCTTT. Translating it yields CASSLVAVIDPEAFF.

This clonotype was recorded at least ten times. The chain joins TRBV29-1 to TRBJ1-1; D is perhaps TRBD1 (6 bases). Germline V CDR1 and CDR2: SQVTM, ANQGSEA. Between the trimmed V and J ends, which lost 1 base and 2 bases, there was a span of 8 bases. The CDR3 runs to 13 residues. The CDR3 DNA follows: TGCAGCGTTGAAGGACAGGCCAACACTGAAGCTTTCTTT. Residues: CSVEGQANTEAFF.

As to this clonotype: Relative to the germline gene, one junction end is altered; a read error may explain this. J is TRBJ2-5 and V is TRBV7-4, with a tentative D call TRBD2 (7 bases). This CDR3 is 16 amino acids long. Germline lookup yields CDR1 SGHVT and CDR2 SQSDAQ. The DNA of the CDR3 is TGCGCCAGCAGCCCCCTGGGGGCTAGCGGAGAAGAGACCCAGTACTTC. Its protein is CASSPLGASGEETQYF. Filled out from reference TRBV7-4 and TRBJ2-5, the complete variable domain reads GAGVSQSPRYKVAKRGRDVALRCDSISGHVTLYWYRQTLGQGSEVLTYSQSDAQRDKSGRPSGRFSAERPERSVSTLKIQRTEQGDSAVYLCASSPLGASGEETQYFGPGTRLLVL.

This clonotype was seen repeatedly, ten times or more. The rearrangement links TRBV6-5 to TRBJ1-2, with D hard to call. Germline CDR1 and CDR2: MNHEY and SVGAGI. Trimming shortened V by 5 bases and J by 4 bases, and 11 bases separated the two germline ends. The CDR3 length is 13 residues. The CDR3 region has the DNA TGTGCCAGCAGTCCTCCAGGACTCTATGGCTACACCTTC. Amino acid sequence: CASSPPGLYGYTF.

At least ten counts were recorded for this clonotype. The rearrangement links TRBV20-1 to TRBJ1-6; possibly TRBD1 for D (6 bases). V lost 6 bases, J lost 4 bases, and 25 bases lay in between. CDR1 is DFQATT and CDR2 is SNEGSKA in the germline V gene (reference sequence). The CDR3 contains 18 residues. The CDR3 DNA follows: TGCAGTGCCGTCACCCTTCCCGGGACACAGACATATAATTCACCCCTCCACTTT. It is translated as CSAVTLPGTQTYNSPLHF.

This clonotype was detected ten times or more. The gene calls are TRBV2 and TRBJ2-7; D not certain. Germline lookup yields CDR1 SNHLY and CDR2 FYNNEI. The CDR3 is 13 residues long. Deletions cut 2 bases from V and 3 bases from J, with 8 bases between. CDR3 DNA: TGTGCCAGCAGTGAAAAGAGATACTACGAGCAGTACTTC. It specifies CASSEKRYYEQYF.

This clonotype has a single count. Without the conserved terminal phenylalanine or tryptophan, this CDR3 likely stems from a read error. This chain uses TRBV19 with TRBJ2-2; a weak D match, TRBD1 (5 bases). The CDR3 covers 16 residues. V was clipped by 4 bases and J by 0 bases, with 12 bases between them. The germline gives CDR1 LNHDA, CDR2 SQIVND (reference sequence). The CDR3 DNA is TGTGCCAGTAGTAGAAGCAGGGCGACGAACACCGGGGAGCTGTTTTAT. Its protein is CASSRSRATNTGELFY.

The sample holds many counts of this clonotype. CDR3 bases: TGTGCCAGCAGCAAAGGGACAGGTCTGAACACTGAAGCTTTCTTT. It specifies CASSKGTGLNTEAFF. The chain recombines TRBV7-6 with TRBJ1-1; TRBD1 matches at 8 bases. The CDR3 loop spans 15 amino acids. The germline V gene encodes CDR1 SGHVS and CDR2 FNYEAQ. V trimming: 5 bases; J trimming: 0 bases; junction bases outside the gene matches: 5.